This T cell receptor (beta chain) was sequenced during a study of T cell responses to AZD1222 COVID-19 vaccine. At the level of the study: Pooled in the analysis were second doses at about 4 or about 12 weeks.

Produced via immunoSEQ multiplex PCR; TCRdb's table is partial and in-frame only. The sample carries 150,000 to 200,000 clones, just over 85% recorded once. The germline V gene has CDR1 SGDLS and CDR2 YYNGEE. This CDR3 comprises 14 residues. The V end lost 0 bases, the J end lost 5 bases, and 11 bases lay between the germline ends. Study results and caveats: CD4 TCRs associated with vaccination spanned spike, dominating at 160-218 and 743-854. There were mostly white British donors and more females than males, and clonal diversity was possibly underestimated.

For this clone: Its antigen is currently unknown.

The TCR sequence derives from an adult in good health. The input for sequencing was peripheral blood, taken on day 0 of AZD1222 vaccination. The chain uses TRBV9 and TRBJ2-5; D is perhaps TRBD1 (5 bases). The CDR3 here is CASSVGTPGETQYF. The DNA for the CDR3 is TGTGCCAGCAGCGTAGGTACCCCAGGGGAGACCCAGTACTTC.